What follows is one T cell receptor beta chain and its context. The data were produced by immunoSEQ multiplex PCR, yet TCRdb's version contains in-frame clones alone and is incomplete. The sample lists around 200,000 clones, 85% to 90% occurring once. These data originate in a study of blood T cell repertoires in COVID-19. At the level of the study: From T cells, B-cell-depleted T cells, or PBMCs came the material, which was cDNA or gDNA.

Trimming took off 3 bases at V and 7 bases at J, with 6 bases between the two ends. This CDR3 contains 12 residues. Material for sequencing was PBMCs or T cells enriched from blood (not recorded which). The rearrangement uses TRBV12-3 or TRBV12-4 and TRBJ1-4; D not certain. This TCR derives from a man in his forties or fifties who had recovered from COVID-19. The CDR3 nucleotides read TGTGCCAGCAGTTTCGGAGTTGAAAAACTGTTTTTT. It encodes CASSFGVEKLFF.